The 20 T cell receptor beta chains below all came from one sample that was sequenced in a study of cytomegalovirus exposure and HLA in healthy donors. Assay used: immunoSEQ multiplex PCR; TCRdb lists only in-frame clones, some missing. This sample yields about 82,000 clones, of which 85% to 95% are seen a single time; 0.55% to 0.75% belongs to the top ten. Sequencing input: PBMCs. The receptors derive from a woman aged 18-30 years in good health and CMV-seronegative.

The V gene is TRBV11-2, the J gene TRBJ2-7, with 9 bases fitting TRBD1. V gave up 0 bases and J gave up 4 bases; unmatched junction bases: 7. The CDR3 loop spans 16 amino acids. Germline CDR1 reads SGHAT; CDR2 reads FQNNGV. CDR3 loop: CASSLDPGQGLYEQYF. For the CDR3, the DNA is TGTGCCAGCAGCTTAGATCCGGGACAGGGCCTGTACGAGCAGTACTTC.

The chain joins TRBV19 to TRBJ1-5; 11 nucleotides match TRBD1. CDR3 length: 18 amino acids. V lost 2 bases, J lost 1 base, and 7 bases stayed unmatched. Germline V gene lookup returns CDR1 LNHDA and CDR2 SQIVND (reference sequence). As DNA, the CDR3 is TGTGCCAGTAGTATAAGGACAGGGGGCTCGAGGAGCAATCAGCCCCAGCATTTT. Translating gives CASSIRTGGSRSNQPQHF.

This clone has just one count. This chain uses TRBV7-2 with TRBJ2-7; D gene ambiguous. Trimming cost V 3 bases and J 3 bases, with 9 bases left between them. The CDR3 has 13 residues. In germline, CDR1 is SGHTA, CDR2 FQGNSA. The CDR3 is CASSFSGSYEQYF. As DNA, the CDR3 is TGTGCCAGCAGCTTTTCTGGCAGCTACGAGCAGTACTTC.

This clone was seen only once. The chain joins TRBV5-1 to TRBJ1-2; TRBD1 agrees at 9 bases. The CDR3 extends over 14 amino acids. The germline V gene encodes CDR1 SGHRS and CDR2 YFSETQ. V was clipped by 4 bases and J by 8 bases; unmatched bases: 9. The CDR3: CASSLGQGLGGYTF. The CDR3 coding sequence is TGCGCCAGCAGCCTAGGACAGGGGCTGGGAGGCTACACCTTC.

This clone was recorded only once. The rearrangement uses TRBV9 and TRBJ2-3; a weak D match, TRBD2 (6 bases). Germline values: CDR1 SGDLS, CDR2 YYNGEE. The ends were cut back, 7 bases at V and 2 bases at J, with 20 bases in the middle. CDR3 size: 16 residues. CDR3 bases: TGTGCCAGCTCCCCGACCCGGGACTCCATCACAGATACGCAGTATTTT. The encoded protein is CASSPTRDSITDTQYF.

The chain has TRBV2 and TRBJ2-5, with D perhaps TRBD1 (6 bases). The CDR3 has 14 amino acids. Germline-derived CDR1 and CDR2 are SNHLY and FYNNEI. V was cut by 0 bases and J by 5 bases, with 10 bases left in between. CDR3 sequence: CASSEATGRETQYF. The DNA of the CDR3 is TGTGCCAGCAGTGAAGCAACAGGGCGGGAGACCCAGTACTTC.

The chain's CDR3 is CASRPERGKNTGELFF. As DNA, the CDR3 is TGTGCCAGCCGTCCCGAGCGGGGTAAAAACACCGGGGAGCTGTTTTTT. V and J are TRBV28 and TRBJ2-2; TRBD2 agrees at 7 bases. The V gene's germline CDR1 is MDHEN and CDR2 SYDVKM. V was clipped by 8 bases and J by 2 bases; unmatched bases: 11. The CDR3 loop spans 16 amino acids.

The chain joins TRBV5-6 to TRBJ1-2; 8 bases fit TRBD1. Trimming removed 5 bases from V and 3 bases from J; junction bases left unmatched: 9. This CDR3 comprises 15 residues. The germline CDR1 and CDR2 sequences are SGHDT and YYEEEE. The CDR3 here is CASSYTGQGDYGYTF. The CDR3 DNA follows: TGTGCCAGCAGTTACACAGGACAGGGTGACTATGGCTACACCTTC.

The rearrangement joins TRBV6-1 to TRBJ2-3; 9 positions match TRBD2. The V segment lost 3 bases and the J segment 3 bases; nucleotides outside the gene matches: 4. This CDR3 comprises 15 residues. Germline V gene data show CDR1 as MNHNS and CDR2 as SASEGT. This CDR3 reads CASSDSGRGTDTQYF. In DNA form, the CDR3 reads TGTGCCAGCAGTGATAGCGGGAGAGGAACAGATACGCAGTATTTT.

The CDR3 DNA reads TGTGCCAGCAGTGACCGGCAGGGAGGTATCGGGGAGCTGTTTTTT. As protein: CASSDRQGGIGELFF. The rearrangement links TRBV6-1 to TRBJ2-2; tentatively, D is TRBD2 (6 bases). Trimming stripped 3 bases from V and 7 bases from J, with 15 bases between. There are 15 residues in the CDR3. From germline, CDR1 is MNHNS and CDR2 SASEGT.

The rearrangement uses TRBV7-2 and TRBJ2-7; a possible D gene is TRBD2 (5 bases). This CDR3 region has 15 residues. V lost 0 bases and J 2 bases, leaving 11 bases between the germline ends. The germline V gene has CDR1 SGHTA and CDR2 FQGNSA. The DNA of the CDR3 is TGTGCCAGCAGCTTAGCGGCGGTGGAGGCCTACGAGCAGTACTTC. Its protein is CASSLAAVEAYEQYF.

This chain links TRBV18 with TRBJ2-3, with TRBD2 identical over 7 bases. The germline V gene has CDR1 KGHSH and CDR2 LQKENI. The CDR3 extends over 15 amino acids. V lost 3 bases to trimming and J lost 1 base; unmatched junction nucleotides: 4. The CDR3 sequence is CASSPPLAGTDTQYF. CDR3 DNA: TGTGCCAGCTCACCCCCCCTAGCGGGCACAGATACGCAGTATTTT.

This rearrangement joins TRBV5-1 to TRBJ2-3; D is ambiguous. The CDR3 length is 13 residues. Looked up from germline, CDR1 is SGHRS and CDR2 is YFSETQ. V dropped 1 base and J dropped 4 bases, with 7 bases sitting between them. The CDR3 loop is CASSLRVADTQYF. Here the CDR3 DNA reads TGCGCCAGCAGCTTGCGGGTCGCAGATACGCAGTATTTT.

The chain uses TRBV28 and TRBJ1-1; perhaps TRBD1 as D (6 bases). CDR3 size: 14 residues. Germline-derived CDR1 and CDR2 are MDHEN and SYDVKM. The ends were cut back, 2 bases at V and 4 bases at J, with 11 bases in the middle. CDR3 amino acids: CASSLGGSGTEAFF. In nucleotides, the CDR3 is TGTGCCAGCAGTTTAGGGGGCTCGGGCACTGAAGCTTTCTTT.

This rearrangement joins TRBV10-3 to TRBJ2-7; 8 bases match TRBD2. After removal of 10 bases from V and 0 bases from J, the junction contained 17 bases not matched to a gene. The CDR3 has 17 amino acids. The germline V gene encodes CDR1 ENHRY and CDR2 SYGVKD. The CDR3 region has the DNA TGTGCCACGTCAACCGGGAGGGGTGGTAAGAACTCCTACGAGCAGTACTTC. Its translation is CATSTGRGGKNSYEQYF.

The gene calls are TRBV19 and TRBJ2-5, with TRBD2 matching 10 bases. J lost 1 base, V lost 3 bases, and 5 bases had no gene match. From germline, CDR1 is LNHDA and CDR2 SQIVND (reference sequence). This CDR3 is 16 amino acids long. In DNA, the CDR3 is TGTGCCAGTAGTATTGGACTAGCGGTACCCCAAGAGACCCAGTACTTC. It encodes CASSIGLAVPQETQYF.

This rearrangement joins TRBV19 to TRBJ2-5; 12 bases line up with TRBD2. CDR1 is LNHDA and CDR2 is SQIVND in the germline V gene (reference sequence). The CDR3 consists of 14 residues. The V gene end was trimmed by 4 bases and the J gene end by 3 bases; junction bases not matched to a gene: 0. CDR3: CASSRTSGEETQYF. The CDR3 DNA is TGTGCCAGTAGTAGGACTAGCGGGGAAGAGACCCAGTACTTC.

The V call is TRBV7-8, the J call TRBJ2-3, with TRBD2 identical over 8 bases. The CDR3 is made up of 15 amino acids. V shed 5 bases and J 6 bases; nucleotides not matched to a gene: 10. Germline V lookup: CDR1 SGHVS, CDR2 FQNEAQ. CDR3 nucleotide sequence: TGTGCCAGCAGCCTTACTAGCGGCGGATATGATACGCAGTATTTT. Amino acid sequence: CASSLTSGGYDTQYF.

The rearrangement joins TRBV9 to TRBJ2-3, with TRBD2 identical over 7 bases. V lost 0 bases to trimming and J lost 5 bases; unmatched junction nucleotides: 3. The germline V gene has CDR1 SGDLS and CDR2 YYNGEE. The CDR3 is 14 amino acids. The CDR3 coding sequence is TGTGCCAGCAGCGTAGCTACGGGAGGAGATACGCAGTATTTT. Translation gives CASSVATGGDTQYF.

V and J are TRBV28 and TRBJ2-3; D not certain. The CDR3 is 14 residues long. Germline V CDR1 and CDR2: MDHEN, SYDVKM. V lost 6 bases, J lost 3 bases, and 13 bases lay in between. The CDR3 nucleotides are TGTGCCAGCAGGCGTATCGACTTTACAGATACGCAGTATTTT. It codes for CASRRIDFTDTQYF.